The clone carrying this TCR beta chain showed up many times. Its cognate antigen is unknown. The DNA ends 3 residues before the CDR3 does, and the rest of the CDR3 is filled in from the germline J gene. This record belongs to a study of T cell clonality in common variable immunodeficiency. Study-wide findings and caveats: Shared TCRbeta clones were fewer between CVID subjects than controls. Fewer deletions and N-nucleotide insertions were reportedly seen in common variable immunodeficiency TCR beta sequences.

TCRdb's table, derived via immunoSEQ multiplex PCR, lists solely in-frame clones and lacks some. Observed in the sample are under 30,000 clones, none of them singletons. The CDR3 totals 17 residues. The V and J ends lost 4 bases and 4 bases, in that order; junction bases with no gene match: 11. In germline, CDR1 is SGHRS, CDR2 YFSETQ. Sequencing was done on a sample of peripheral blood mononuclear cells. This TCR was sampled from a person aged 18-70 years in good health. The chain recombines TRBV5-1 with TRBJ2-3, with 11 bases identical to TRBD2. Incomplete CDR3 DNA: TGCGCCAGCAGCCTCCCACTAGCGGGGGCATCTTCAGATACG. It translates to CASSLPLAGASSDT. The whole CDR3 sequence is CASSLPLAGASSDTQYF.